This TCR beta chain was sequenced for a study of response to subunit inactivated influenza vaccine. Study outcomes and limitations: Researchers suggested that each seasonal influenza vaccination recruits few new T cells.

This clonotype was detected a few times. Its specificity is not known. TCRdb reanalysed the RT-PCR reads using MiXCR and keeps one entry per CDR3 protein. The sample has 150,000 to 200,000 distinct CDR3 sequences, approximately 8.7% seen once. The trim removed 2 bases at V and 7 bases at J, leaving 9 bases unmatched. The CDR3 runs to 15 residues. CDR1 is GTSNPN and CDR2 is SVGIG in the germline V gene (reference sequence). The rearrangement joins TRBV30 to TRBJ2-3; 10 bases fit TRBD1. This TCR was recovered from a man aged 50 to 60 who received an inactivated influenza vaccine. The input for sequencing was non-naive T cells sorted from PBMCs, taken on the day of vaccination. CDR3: CAWSMGQGSRNTQYF. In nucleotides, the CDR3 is TGTGCCTGGAGTATGGGACAGGGGTCCAGGAATACGCAGTATTTT.